The rows below give T cell receptor beta chains drawn from one sample of a study of blood T cell repertoires in COVID-19. Libraries were prepared by immunoSEQ multiplex PCR; TCRdb keeps only in-frame clonotypes and omits some of them. This sample has 200,000 or so clones; roughly nine tenths occur once, and the top ten carry around 2.7%. The material sequenced was PBMCs or T cells enriched from blood (not recorded which). The receptor source for this set is a woman aged 30 to 39 who had recovered from COVID-19. Both conserved end residues are part of each CDR3. Each record gives: clone size, J gene, D gene, V gene, CDR3 DNA, CDR3 protein. D genes are given only for firm matches. Size is omitted from some rows. Given values are once, few, many or a class for expanded clones.

>.|TRBJ1-3|.|TRBV10-3
TGTGCCACCAATGAGGGGCTTGGAAACACCATATATTTT
CATNEGLGNTIYF
>few|TRBJ1-1|TRBD1|TRBV28
TGTGCCAGCAGACCGGGACAGGTGTGGACTGAAGCTTTCTTT
CASRPGQVWTEAFF
>few|TRBJ1-6|.|TRBV7-3
TGTGCCAGCAGCCCCACAGGGAATCGGGACTCACCCCTCCACTTT
CASSPTGNRDSPLHF
>.|TRBJ1-2|.|TRBV12-3/TRBV12-4
TGTGCCAGCAGTTTGAGGGCTAACTATGGCTACACCTTC
CASSLRANYGYTF
>.|TRBJ1-3|.|TRBV3-1/TRBV3-2
TGTGCCAGCAGCCAAGTTTCGAGGTCTGGAAACACCATATATTTT
CASSQVSRSGNTIYF
>.|TRBJ2-2|.|TRBV4-2
TGTGCCAGCAGCCAAGATATCAACACCGGGGAGCTGTTTTTT
CASSQDINTGELFF
>.|TRBJ2-5|.|TRBV15
TGTGCCACCAGCAGAGAACAGGGGAGGCAGACCCAGTACTTC
CATSREQGRQTQYF
>.|TRBJ1-1|TRBD1|TRBV25-1
TGTGCCACCGACCCCGGGACAGGGCATGAAGCTTTCTTT
CATDPGTGHEAFF
>.|TRBJ2-7|TRBD1|TRBV7-3
TGTGCCAGCAGCTTGGGACAGCCCTACGAGCAGTACTTC
CASSLGQPYEQYF
>.|TRBJ1-2|.|TRBV23-1
TGCGCCAGCAAGGGTCTCTTCGACGGGAAATACTATGGCTACACCTTC
CASKGLFDGKYYGYTF
>once|TRBJ1-2|.|TRBV28
TGTGCCAGCAGTTCCCCTGGGGCGGGGATAGCTAACTATGGCTACACCTTC
CASSSPGAGIANYGYTF
>.|TRBJ2-1|TRBD1|TRBV9
TGTGCCAGCAGCGAAGGACAGGCCACAGGTCCCAATGAGCAGTTCTTC
CASSEGQATGPNEQFF
>.|TRBJ1-2|.|TRBV6-1
TGTGCCAGCAGTGAAGGGACAGCCCTTAACTATGGCTACACCTTC
CASSEGTALNYGYTF
>once|TRBJ2-7|TRBD2|TRBV7-2
TGTGCCAGCAGCTTACTTCTAGCGGGGACCTACGAGCAGTACTTC
CASSLLLAGTYEQYF